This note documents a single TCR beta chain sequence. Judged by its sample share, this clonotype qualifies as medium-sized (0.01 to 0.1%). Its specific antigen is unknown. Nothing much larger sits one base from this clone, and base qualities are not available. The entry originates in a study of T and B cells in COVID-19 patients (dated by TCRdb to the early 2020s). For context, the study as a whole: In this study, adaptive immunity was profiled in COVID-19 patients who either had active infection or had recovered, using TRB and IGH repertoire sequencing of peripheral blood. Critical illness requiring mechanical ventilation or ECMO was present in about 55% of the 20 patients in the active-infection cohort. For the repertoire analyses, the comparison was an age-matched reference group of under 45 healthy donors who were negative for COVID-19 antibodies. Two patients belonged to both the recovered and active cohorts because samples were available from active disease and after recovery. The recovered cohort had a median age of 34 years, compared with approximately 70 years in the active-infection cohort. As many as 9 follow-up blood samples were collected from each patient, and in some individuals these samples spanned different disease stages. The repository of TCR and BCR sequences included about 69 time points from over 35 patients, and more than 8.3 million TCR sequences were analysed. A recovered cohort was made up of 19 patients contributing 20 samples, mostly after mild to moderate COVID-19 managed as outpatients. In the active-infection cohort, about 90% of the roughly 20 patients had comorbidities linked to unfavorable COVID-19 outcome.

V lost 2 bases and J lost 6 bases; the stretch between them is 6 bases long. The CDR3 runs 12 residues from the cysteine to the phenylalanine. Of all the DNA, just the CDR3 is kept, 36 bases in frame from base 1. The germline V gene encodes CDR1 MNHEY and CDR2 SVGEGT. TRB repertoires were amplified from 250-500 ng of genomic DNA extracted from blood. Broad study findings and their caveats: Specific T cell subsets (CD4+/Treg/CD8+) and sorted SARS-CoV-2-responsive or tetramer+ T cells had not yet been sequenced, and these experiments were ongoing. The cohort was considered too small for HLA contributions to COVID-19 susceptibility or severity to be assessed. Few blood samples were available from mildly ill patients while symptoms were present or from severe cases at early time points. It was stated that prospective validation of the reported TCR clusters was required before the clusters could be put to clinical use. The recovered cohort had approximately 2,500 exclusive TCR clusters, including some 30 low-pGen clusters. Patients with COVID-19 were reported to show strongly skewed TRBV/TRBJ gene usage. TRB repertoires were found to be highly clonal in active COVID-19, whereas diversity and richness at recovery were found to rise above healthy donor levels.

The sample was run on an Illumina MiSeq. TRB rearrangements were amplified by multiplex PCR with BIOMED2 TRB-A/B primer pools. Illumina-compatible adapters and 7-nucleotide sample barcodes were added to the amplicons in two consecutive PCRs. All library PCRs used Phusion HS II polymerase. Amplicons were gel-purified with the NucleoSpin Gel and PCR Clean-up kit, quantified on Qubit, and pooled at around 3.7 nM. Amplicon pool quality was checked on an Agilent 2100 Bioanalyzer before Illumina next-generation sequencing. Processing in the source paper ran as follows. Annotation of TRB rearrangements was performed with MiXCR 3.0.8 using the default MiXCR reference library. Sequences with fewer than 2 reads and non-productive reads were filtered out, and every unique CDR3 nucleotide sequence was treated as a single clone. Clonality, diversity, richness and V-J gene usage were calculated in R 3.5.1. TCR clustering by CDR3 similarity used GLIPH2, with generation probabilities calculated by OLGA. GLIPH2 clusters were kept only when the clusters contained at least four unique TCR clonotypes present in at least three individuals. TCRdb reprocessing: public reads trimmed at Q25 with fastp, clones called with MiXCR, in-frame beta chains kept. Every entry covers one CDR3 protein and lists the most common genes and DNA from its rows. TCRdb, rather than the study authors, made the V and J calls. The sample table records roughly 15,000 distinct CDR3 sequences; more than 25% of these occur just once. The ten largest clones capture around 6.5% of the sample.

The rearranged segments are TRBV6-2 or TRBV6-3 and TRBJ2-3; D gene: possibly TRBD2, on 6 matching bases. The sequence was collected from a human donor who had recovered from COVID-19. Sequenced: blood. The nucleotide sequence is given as TGTGCCAGCAGTTACGCGGGGGATACGCAGTATTTT. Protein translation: CASSYAGDTQYF.